The present T cell receptor (beta chain) was sequenced within a study of regulatory T cells in long-lasting Graves disease (dated by TCRdb to the early 2020s). As for the study more broadly: To count as having persistent Graves' disease, a patient had to have received antithyroid drug treatment for over 5 years with TSH receptor autoantibodies remaining persistently positive. This study used TCR sequencing and RNA sequencing of peripheral blood to compare persistent Graves' disease patients against newly diagnosed Graves' disease patients. Antithyroid drugs had been taken for 8.5 to 11 years on average by persistent Graves' disease patients in the clinical cohort. The study was conducted in China and was registered as a clinical trial. A total of around 35 samples underwent TCR sequencing: some 13 from persistent and around 20 from newly diagnosed Graves' disease patients. Study-level results and caveats: The authors noted that the small sample size was a limitation that may lower accuracy. More public clonotypes were shared among persistent patients (roughly 3,000) than among newly diagnosed patients (over 900). The study examined only peripheral blood because the primary lesion, thyroid tissue, could not be accessed. Persistent Graves' disease patients showed lower TCR Shannon entropy and fewer highly expanded clones than newly diagnosed patients, suggesting clonal expansion. Sequencing and analysis were restricted to the TCR beta chain. Preferential use of TRBV28, TRBJ1-2 and TRBJ2-5 was observed in persistent disease, whereas TRBV20-1 and TRBJ2-1 were favored in newly diagnosed disease.

Comments on this clonotype: The antigen this receptor binds is unknown. A much larger clone is a single base away; this may be a read error.

The time point label corresponds to: persistent/refractory GD, antithyroid drugs over 5 years with positive TRAb. RNA was extracted from PBMCs in TRIzol for both TCR sequencing and RNA sequencing. The diagnosis of Graves' disease was made according to American Thyroid Association guidelines. Patients for the study were recruited at an endocrinology department in Xi'an, China. From each patient, about 9 milliliters of peripheral blood was collected into an EDTA anticoagulant tube. PBMCs were isolated by Ficoll Paque Plus density gradient separation without further T cell sorting. An Agilent 2100 Bioanalyzer and agarose gel were used to check RNA quality, and a NanoDrop 2000 was used to measure RNA concentration. There are 15 amino acids in the CDR3, from cysteine to phenylalanine inclusive. The read is trimmed to its CDR3 DNA, 45 bases read in frame from base 1. V lost 3 bases and J lost 6 bases; the stretch between them is 18 bases long. As encoded in the germline V gene (reference sequence), CDR1 is DFQATT while CDR2 is SNEGSKA.

The library was prepared using multiplex PCR. This sample was sequenced with an Illumina HiSeq 4000. iRepertoire HTBI primers and Arm-PCR amplification of CDR3 regions were used to construct TCR beta libraries. Gel purification was performed on PCR products prior to sequencing. In the original analysis: A total of 62 TRBV and approximately 13 TRBJ segments were identified across samples and were used for gene usage analysis of CDR3 amino acid clonotypes. COPE and FqMerger were used to merge the filtered high-quality paired reads into contigs. BLAST was used to align contigs to the IMGT TRBV, TRBD and TRBJ reference genes, and CDR3 was defined following IMGT. Any clonotype with a frequency above 0.1% was counted as a highly expanded clone. Shannon entropy was used to measure repertoire diversity, and the Gini coefficient was used to measure V-J evenness. A clonotype was considered public if more than one individual shared it. TCRdb handled the public reads itself, with Q25 trimming in fastp and clone calling in MiXCR, and kept productive beta chains. Entries that share a CDR3 protein sequence are merged under the most common genes and DNA. In this record, the V and J calls reflect TCRdb's handling and not the investigators' own analysis. Across this sample there are some 420,000 distinct CDR3 sequences, with approximately 23% seen only once. The ten most abundant clones make up 13% of the sample.

The sequence was obtained from a female donor with Graves disease. The sample here was peripheral blood mononuclear cells (PBMCs), taken when the disease was refractory, from a patient treated with antithyroid drugs. Rearrangement joined TRBV20-1 to TRBJ1-5; TRBD1 is perhaps the D gene, given 6 matching bases. The CDR3 region reads CSASGGPGPTQPQHF. The bases read TGCAGTGCTAGTGGGGGGCCGGGGCCAACTCAGCCCCAGCATTTT.